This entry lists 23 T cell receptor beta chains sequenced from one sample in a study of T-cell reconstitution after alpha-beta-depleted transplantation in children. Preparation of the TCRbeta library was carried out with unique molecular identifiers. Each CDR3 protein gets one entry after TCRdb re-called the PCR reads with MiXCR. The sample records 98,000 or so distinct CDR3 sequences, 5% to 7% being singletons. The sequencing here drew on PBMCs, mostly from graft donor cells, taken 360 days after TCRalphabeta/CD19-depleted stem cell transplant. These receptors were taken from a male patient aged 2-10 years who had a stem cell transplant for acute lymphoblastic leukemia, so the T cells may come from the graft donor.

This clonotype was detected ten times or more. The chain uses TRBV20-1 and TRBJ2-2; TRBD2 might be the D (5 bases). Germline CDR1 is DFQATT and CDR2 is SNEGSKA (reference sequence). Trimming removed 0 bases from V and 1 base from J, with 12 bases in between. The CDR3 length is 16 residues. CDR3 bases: TGCAGTGCTAGAGATCGGAAGCGGAGGAACACCGGGGAGCTGTTTTTT. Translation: CSARDRKRRNTGELFF.

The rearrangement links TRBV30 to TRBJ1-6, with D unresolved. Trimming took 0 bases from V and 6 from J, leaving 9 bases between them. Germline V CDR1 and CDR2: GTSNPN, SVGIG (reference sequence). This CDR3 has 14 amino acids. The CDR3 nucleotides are TGTGCCTGGAGTGTCCTGGGATTTAATTCACCCCTCCACTTT. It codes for CAWSVLGFNSPLHF.

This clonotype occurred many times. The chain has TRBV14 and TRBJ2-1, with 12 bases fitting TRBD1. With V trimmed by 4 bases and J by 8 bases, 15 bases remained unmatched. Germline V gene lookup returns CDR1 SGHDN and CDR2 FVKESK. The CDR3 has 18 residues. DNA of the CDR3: TGTGCCAGCAGCCGAGACATTCCGGGACAGGGGGCGCATGATGAGCAGTTCTTC. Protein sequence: CASSRDIPGQGAHDEQFF.

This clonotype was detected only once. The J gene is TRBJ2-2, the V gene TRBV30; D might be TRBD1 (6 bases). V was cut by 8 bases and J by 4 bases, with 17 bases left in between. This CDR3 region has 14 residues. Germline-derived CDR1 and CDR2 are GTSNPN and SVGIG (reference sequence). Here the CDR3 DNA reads TGTGCCACGTTTGAGGGGGTTGGCACCGGGGAGCTGTTTTTT. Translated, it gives CATFEGVGTGELFF.

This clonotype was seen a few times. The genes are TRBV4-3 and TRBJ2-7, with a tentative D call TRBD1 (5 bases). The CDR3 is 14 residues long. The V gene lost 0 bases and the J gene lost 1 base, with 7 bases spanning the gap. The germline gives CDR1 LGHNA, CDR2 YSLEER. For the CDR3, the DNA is TGCGCCAGCAGCCAAGAGTACAGGTCCTACGAGCAGTACTTC. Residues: CASSQEYRSYEQYF.

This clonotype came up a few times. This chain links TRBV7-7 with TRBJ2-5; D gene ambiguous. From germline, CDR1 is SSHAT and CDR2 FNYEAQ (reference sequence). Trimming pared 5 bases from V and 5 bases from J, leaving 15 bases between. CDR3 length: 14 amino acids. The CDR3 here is CASSARLLGETQYF. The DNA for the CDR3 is TGTGCCAGCAGCGCCAGGCTCCTCGGGGAGACCCAGTACTTC.

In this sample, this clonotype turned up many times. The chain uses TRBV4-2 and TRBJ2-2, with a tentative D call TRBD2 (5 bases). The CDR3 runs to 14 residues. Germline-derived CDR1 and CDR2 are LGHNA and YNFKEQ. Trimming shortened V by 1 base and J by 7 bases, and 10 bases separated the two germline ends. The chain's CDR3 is CASSQVYGNGELFF. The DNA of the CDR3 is TGTGCCAGCAGCCAAGTTTACGGGAACGGGGAGCTGTTTTTT.

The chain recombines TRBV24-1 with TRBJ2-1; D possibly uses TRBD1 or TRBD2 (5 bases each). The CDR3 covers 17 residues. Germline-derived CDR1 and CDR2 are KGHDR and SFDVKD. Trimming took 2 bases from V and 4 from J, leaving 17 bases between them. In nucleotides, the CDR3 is TGTGCCACCAGTGATTACCTGAGGGGATCCCTTTACAATGAGCAGTTCTTC. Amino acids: CATSDYLRGSLYNEQFF.

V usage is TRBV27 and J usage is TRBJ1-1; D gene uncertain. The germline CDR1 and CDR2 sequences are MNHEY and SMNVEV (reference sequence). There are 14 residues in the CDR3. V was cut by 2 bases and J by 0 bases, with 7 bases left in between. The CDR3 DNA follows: TGTGCCAGCAGTTTACGGCGGATGAACACTGAAGCTTTCTTT. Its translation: CASSLRRMNTEAFF.

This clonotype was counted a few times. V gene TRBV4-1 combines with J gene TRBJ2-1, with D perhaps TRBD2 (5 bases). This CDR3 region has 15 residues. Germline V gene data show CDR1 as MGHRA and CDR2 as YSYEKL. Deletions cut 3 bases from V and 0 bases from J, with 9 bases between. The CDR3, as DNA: TGCGCCAGCAGCCACGGGGTCGACTCCTACAATGAGCAGTTCTTC. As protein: CASSHGVDSYNEQFF.

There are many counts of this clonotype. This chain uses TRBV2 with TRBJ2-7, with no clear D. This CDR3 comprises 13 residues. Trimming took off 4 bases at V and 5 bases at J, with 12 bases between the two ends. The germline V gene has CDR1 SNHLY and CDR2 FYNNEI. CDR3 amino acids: CASSALTRDEQYF. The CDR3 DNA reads TGTGCCAGCAGTGCCCTGACCCGGGACGAGCAGTACTTC.

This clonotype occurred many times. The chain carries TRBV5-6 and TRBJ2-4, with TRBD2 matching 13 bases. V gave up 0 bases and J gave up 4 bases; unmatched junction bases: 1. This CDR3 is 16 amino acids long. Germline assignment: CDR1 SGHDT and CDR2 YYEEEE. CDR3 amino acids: CASSLELAGGKNIQYF. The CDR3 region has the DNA TGTGCCAGCAGCTTGGAACTAGCGGGAGGGAAAAACATTCAGTACTTC.

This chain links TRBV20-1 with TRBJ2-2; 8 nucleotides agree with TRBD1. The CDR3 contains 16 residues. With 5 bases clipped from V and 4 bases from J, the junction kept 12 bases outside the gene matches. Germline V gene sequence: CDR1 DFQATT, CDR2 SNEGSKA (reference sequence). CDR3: CSAQDRVSSSTGELFF. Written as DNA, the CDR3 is TGCAGTGCTCAGGACAGGGTATCATCGAGCACCGGGGAGCTGTTTTTT.

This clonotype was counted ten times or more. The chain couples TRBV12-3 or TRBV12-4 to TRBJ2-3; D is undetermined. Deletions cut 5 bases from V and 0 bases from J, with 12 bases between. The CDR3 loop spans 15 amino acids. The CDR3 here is CASSPHSPSTDTQYF. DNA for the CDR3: TGTGCCAGCAGTCCCCACAGCCCTAGCACAGATACGCAGTATTTT.

The CDR3, as DNA: TGCGCCAGCAGTGTTTTGGACAGGGGAGGTTCCTACGAGCAGTACTTC. This encodes CASSVLDRGGSYEQYF. This sequence joins TRBV10-2 and TRBJ2-7, with TRBD1 matching 9 bases. J was trimmed by 1 base and V by 4 bases; bases with no gene match: 8. In germline, CDR1 is WSHSY, CDR2 SAAADI. CDR3 length: 16 residues.

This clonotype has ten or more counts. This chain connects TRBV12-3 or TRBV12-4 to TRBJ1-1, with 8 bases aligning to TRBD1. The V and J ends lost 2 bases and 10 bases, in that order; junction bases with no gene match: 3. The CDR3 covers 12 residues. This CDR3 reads CASSLWGTGAFF. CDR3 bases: TGTGCCAGCAGTTTATGGGGGACAGGAGCTTTCTTT.

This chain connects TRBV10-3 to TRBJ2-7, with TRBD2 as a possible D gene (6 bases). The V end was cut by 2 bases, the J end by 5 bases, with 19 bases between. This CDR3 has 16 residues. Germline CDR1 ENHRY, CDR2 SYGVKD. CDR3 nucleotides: TGTGCCATCAGTGAGCGAGGGGCCGGGAGCCCCCACGAGCAGTACTTC. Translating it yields CAISERGAGSPHEQYF.

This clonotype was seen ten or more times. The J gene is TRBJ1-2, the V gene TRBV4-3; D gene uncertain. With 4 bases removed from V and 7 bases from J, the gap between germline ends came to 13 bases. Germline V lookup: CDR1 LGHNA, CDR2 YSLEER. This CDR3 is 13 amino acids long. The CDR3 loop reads CASSRSKELGYTF. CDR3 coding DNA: TGCGCCAGCAGCCGTTCCAAGGAGCTTGGCTACACCTTC.

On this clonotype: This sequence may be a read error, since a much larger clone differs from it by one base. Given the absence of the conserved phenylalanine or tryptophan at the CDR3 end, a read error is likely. CDR3 bases: TGCAGTGCTAGGGCCCCGAGCTCCTACAATGAGCAGTTCATC. Its protein is CSARAPSSYNEQFI. The chain combines TRBV20-1 with TRBJ2-1; D is ambiguous. From germline, CDR1 is DFQATT and CDR2 SNEGSKA (reference sequence). The CDR3 is made up of 14 amino acids. Trimming cost V 3 bases and J 0 bases, with 9 bases left between them.

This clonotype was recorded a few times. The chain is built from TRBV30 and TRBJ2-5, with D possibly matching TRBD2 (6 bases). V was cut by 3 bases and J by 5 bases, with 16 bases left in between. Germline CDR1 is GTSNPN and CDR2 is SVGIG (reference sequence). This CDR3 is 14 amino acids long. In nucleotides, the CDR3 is TGTGCCTGGAGCTATTCGAAGGCGGGGGAGACCCAGTACTTC. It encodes CAWSYSKAGETQYF.

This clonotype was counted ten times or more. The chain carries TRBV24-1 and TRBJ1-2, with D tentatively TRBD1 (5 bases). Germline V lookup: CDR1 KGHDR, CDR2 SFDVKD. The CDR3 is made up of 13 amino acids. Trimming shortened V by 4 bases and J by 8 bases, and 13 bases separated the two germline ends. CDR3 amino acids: CATSDHEGAGYTF. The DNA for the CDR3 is TGTGCCACCAGTGACCATGAAGGGGCCGGCTACACCTTC.

The CDR3 nucleotides read TGTGCCAGCAGTGCTGGCCAGGGGGCACCCTACGAGCAGTACTTC. Protein product: CASSAGQGAPYEQYF. V and J are TRBV28 and TRBJ2-7; 8 nucleotides align to TRBD1. CDR1 MDHEN and CDR2 SYDVKM come from the germline V gene. V gave up 5 bases and J gave up 2 bases; unmatched junction bases: 8. The CDR3 is made up of 15 amino acids.

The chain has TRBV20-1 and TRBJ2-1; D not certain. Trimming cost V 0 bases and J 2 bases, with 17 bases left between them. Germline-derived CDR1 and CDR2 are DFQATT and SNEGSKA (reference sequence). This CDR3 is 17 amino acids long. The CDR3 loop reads CSARDYWAYSPYNEQFF. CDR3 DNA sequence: TGCAGTGCTAGAGATTATTGGGCCTACAGCCCCTACAATGAGCAGTTCTTC.